What follows is one T cell receptor beta chain and its context. The antigen remains undetermined. This record belongs to a study of T-cell memory formation after mild COVID-19. Study-wide background: Most TCR clusters belonged to a single donor. Study-wide results and caveats: In pre-infection memory, a portion of responding clones appeared, which suggested that cross-reactive memory joined.

V dropped 0 bases and J dropped 1 base, with 10 bases sitting between them. The CDR3 totals 16 residues. Germline V gene lookup returns CDR1 SGHRS and CDR2 YFSETQ. One entry per CDR3 protein, called by TCRdb with MiXCR from the 5' RACE reads. Found here are around 250,000 distinct CDR3 sequences, around 16% of them singletons; the top ten hold more than 20%. The sequencing sample was made of PBMCs or a T cell subset sorted from them (not recorded which). This clonotype was obtained from a man younger than 35 who had mild COVID-19 (a few samples of this study predate the infection). Cell type and time point are not known. The genes are TRBV5-1 and TRBJ2-2; possibly TRBD1 for D (5 bases). The DNA for the CDR3 is TGCGCCAGCAGCTTGGTGGCCAGGGTGAACACCGGGGAGCTGTTTTTT. It is translated as CASSLVARVNTGELFF.